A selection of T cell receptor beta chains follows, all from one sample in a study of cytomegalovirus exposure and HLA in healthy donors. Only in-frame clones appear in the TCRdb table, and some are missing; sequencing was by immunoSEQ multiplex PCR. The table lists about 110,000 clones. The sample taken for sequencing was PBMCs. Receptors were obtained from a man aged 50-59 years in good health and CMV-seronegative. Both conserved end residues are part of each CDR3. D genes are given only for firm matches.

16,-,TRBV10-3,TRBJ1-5,CAISESLDTSNQPQHF
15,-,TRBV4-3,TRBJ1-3,CASSQEVGARNTIYF
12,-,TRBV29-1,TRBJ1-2,CSVEIGGRGYTF
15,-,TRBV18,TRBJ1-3,CASSQQRSSGNTIYF
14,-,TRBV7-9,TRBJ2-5,CASSLKQYQETQYF
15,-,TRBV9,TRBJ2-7,CASSRRGDAVYEQYF
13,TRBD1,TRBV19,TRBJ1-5,CASIGTGGQPQHF
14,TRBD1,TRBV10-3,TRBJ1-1,CAIIKQGAVTEAFF
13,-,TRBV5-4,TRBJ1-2,CASSRMFQGTYTF
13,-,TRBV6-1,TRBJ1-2,CASMQQGGYGYTF